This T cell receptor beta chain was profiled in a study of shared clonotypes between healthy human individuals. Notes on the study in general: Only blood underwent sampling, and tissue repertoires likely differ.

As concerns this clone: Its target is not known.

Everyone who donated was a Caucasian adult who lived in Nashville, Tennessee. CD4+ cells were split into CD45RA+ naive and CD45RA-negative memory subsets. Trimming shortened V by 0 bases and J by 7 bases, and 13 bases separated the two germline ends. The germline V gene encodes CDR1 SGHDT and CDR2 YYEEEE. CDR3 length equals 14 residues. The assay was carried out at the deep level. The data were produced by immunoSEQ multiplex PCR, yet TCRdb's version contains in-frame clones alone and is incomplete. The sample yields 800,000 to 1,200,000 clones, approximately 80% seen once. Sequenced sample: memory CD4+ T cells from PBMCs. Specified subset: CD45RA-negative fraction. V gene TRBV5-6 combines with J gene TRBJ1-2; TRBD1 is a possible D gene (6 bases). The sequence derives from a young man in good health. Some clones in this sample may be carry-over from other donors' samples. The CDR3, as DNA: TGTGCCAGCAGCTTGGTGTCGGGGGCGCGTGGCTACACCTTC. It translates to CASSLVSGARGYTF. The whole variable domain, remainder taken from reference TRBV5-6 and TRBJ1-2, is DAGVTQSPTHLIKTRGQQVTLRCSPKSGHDTVSWYQQALGQGPQFIFQYYEEEERQRGNFPDRFSGHQFPNYSSELNVNALLLGDSALYLCASSLVSGARGYTFGSGTRLTVV.